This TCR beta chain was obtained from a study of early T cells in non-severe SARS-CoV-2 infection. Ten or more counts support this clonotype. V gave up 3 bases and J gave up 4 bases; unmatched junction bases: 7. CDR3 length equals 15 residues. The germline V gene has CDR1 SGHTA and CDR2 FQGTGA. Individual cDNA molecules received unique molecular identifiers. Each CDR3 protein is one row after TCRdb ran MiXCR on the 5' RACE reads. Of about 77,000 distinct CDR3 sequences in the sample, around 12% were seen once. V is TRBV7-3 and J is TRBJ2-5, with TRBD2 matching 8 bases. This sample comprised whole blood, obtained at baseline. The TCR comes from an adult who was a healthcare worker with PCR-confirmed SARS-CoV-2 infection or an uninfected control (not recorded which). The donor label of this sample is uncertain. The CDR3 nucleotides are TGTGCCAGCAGCTTCGGCGGGGGGAGAGGAGAGACCCAGTACTTC. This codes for CASSFGGGRGETQYF.